This TCR beta chain stems from a study of T cell responses to AZD1222 COVID-19 vaccine. General study results and limits: Nearly half of spike-specific TCRs reportedly target variant regions that are unmutated in the B.1.351 and B.1.1.7 variants. In a largely white British group with more females than males, clonal diversity was possibly underestimated. Seropositive AZD1222 recipients at baseline numbered only five or six.

Measured with immunoSEQ multiplex PCR; TCRdb has only the in-frame clones, and not every one. Here the sample spans about 220,000 clones, about 93% being singletons. CDR1 and CDR2 (germline): SGHDT, YYEEEE. The CDR3 is 13 amino acids. The V and J ends lost 3 bases and 8 bases, in that order; junction bases with no gene match: 6. On this clone itself: The antigen remains undetermined.

This rearrangement joins TRBV5-6 to TRBJ2-3, with 7 bases aligning to TRBD1. The sequence was collected from an adult in good health. The sequenced sample was peripheral blood, obtained on day 0 of MenACWY control vaccination. The CDR3 protein is CASSYQGVGTQYF. CDR3 nucleotide sequence: TGTGCCAGCAGCTACCAGGGGGTGGGTACGCAGTATTTT.